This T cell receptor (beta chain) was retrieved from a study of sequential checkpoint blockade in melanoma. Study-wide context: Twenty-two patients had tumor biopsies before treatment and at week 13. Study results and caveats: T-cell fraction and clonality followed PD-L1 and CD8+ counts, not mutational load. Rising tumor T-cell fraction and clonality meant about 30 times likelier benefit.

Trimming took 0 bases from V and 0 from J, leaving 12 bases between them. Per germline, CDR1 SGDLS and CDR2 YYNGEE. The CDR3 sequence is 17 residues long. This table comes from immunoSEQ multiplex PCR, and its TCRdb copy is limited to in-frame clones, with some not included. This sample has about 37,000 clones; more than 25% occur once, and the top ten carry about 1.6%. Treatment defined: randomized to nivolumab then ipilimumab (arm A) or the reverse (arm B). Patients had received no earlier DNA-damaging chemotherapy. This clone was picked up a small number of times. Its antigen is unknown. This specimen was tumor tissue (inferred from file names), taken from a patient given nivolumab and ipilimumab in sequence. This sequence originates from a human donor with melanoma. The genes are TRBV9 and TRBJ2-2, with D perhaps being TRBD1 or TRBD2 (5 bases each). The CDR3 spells CASSVASWGPNTGELFF. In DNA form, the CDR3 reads TGTGCCAGCAGCGTAGCTAGTTGGGGACCGAACACCGGGGAGCTGTTTTTT. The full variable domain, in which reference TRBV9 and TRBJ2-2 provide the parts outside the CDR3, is DSGVTQTPKHLITATGQRVTLRCSPRSGDLSVYWYQQSLDQGLQFLIQYYNGEERAKGNILERFSAQQFPDLHSELNLSSLELGDSALYFCASSVASWGPNTGELFFGEGSRLTVL.